The 26 T cell receptor beta chains given below trace back to one sample, sequenced in a study of T cell responses to AZD1222 COVID-19 vaccine. The assay was immunoSEQ multiplex PCR, and TCRdb's table has in-frame clones only and misses some. Of fewer than 130,000 clones in the sample, 92% were seen once. The sample was peripheral blood, taken on day 0 of AZD1222 vaccination. These receptors came from an adult in good health.

The chain links TRBV3-1 (or the pseudogene TRBV3-2) to TRBJ1-2, with no clear D. Germline V gene data show CDR1 as LGHDT and CDR2 as YNNKEL (reference sequence). CDR3 length: 17 residues. Between the trimmed V and J ends, which lost 0 bases and 4 bases, there was a span of 18 bases. As DNA, the CDR3 is TGTGCCAGCAGCCAAGATATCCAGGTCGGAGGGATCTATGGCTACACCTTC. Its translation is CASSQDIQVGGIYGYTF.

The CDR3 DNA sequence: TGTGCCAGCAGCCAGACTTACAATGAGCAGTTCTTC. This translates into CASSQTYNEQFF. This sequence joins TRBV3-1 (or the pseudogene TRBV3-2) and TRBJ2-1, with D hard to call. CDR1 is LGHDT, CDR2 YNNKEL, per germline (reference sequence). V was clipped by 3 bases and J by 4 bases, with 4 bases between them. The CDR3 is 12 amino acids.

The J gene is TRBJ1-5, the V gene TRBV27; D ambiguous. Trimming removed 0 bases at V and 0 bases at J, with 9 bases between. Germline values: CDR1 MNHEY, CDR2 SMNVEV (reference sequence). The CDR3 covers 16 residues. Written as DNA, the CDR3 is TGTGCCAGCAGTTTATCGCCCCTTTATAGCAATCAGCCCCAGCATTTT. This codes for CASSLSPLYSNQPQHF.

The chain employs TRBV23-1 and TRBJ1-1, with D hard to call. TRBV23-1 is an ORF, and what it does is uncertain. Trimming pared 4 bases from V and 3 bases from J, leaving 6 bases between. The CDR3 totals 12 residues. In nucleotides, the CDR3 is TGCGCCAGCAGTCGCTGGGACACTGAAGCTTTCTTT. Protein product: CASSRWDTEAFF.

The chain's CDR3 is CASSLKLAGGYNEQFF. CDR3 in DNA: TGTGCCAGCAGCTTAAAACTAGCGGGGGGGTACAATGAGCAGTTCTTC. V gene TRBV7-7 combines with J gene TRBJ2-1; 13 bases align to TRBD2. Per germline, CDR1 SSHAT and CDR2 FNYEAQ (reference sequence). This CDR3 comprises 16 residues. With 2 bases clipped from V and 4 bases from J, the junction kept 2 bases outside the gene matches. The full variable domain, rest sourced from reference TRBV7-7 and TRBJ2-1, is GAGVSQSPRYKVTKRGQDVTLRCDPISSHATLYWYQQALGQGPEFLTYFNYEAQPDKSGLPSDRFSAERPEGSISTLTIQRTEQRDSAMYRCASSLKLAGGYNEQFFGPGTRLTVL.

The J gene is TRBJ1-2, the V gene TRBV27; D might be TRBD1 (5 bases). The CDR3 runs to 15 residues. Germline assignment: CDR1 MNHEY and CDR2 SMNVEV (reference sequence). V dropped 2 bases and J dropped 2 bases, with 12 bases sitting between them. Here the CDR3 reads CASSLTGTTNYGYTF. CDR3 DNA: TGTGCCAGCAGTTTAACCGGGACCACCAACTATGGCTACACCTTC.

The chain combines TRBV30 with TRBJ1-1; TRBD1 matches at 7 bases. Looked up from germline, CDR1 is GTSNPN and CDR2 is SVGIG (reference sequence). Trimming removed 5 bases from V and 4 bases from J; junction bases left unmatched: 10. The CDR3 contains 14 residues. CDR3 region: CAWGWDSQGTEAFF. The CDR3 bases are TGTGCCTGGGGCTGGGACAGCCAGGGCACTGAAGCTTTCTTT.

The chain uses TRBV3-1 (or the pseudogene TRBV3-2) and TRBJ2-1, with TRBD1 identical over 8 bases. The J segment lost 4 bases and the V segment lost 5 bases, leaving 7 bases of the junction unmatched. CDR1 LGHDT and CDR2 YNNKEL come from the germline V gene (reference sequence). This CDR3 region has 15 residues. The CDR3 loop reads CASSSQGQAYNEQFF. CDR3 DNA: TGTGCCAGCAGCTCCCAGGGACAGGCATACAATGAGCAGTTCTTC.

The chain couples TRBV27 to TRBJ2-2; D gene unclear. In germline, CDR1 is MNHEY, CDR2 SMNVEV (reference sequence). The V gene lost 6 bases and the J gene lost 2 bases, with 16 bases spanning the gap. CDR3 length: 16 residues. The CDR3 spells CASSPADGYNTGELFF. Written as DNA, the CDR3 is TGTGCCAGCAGCCCTGCCGACGGGTACAACACCGGGGAGCTGTTTTTT.

The CDR3 DNA sequence: TGTGCCAGCAGCGCTTGGGACAGGGAAGACGAGCAGTACTTC. This codes for CASSAWDREDEQYF. This chain joins TRBV9 and TRBJ2-7; 9 bases agree with TRBD1. Trimming took 3 bases from V and 5 from J; bases not matched to a gene: 6. Per the germline V gene, CDR1 is SGDLS and CDR2 is YYNGEE. The CDR3 is made up of 14 amino acids.

V and J are TRBV7-9 and TRBJ1-5; D is ambiguous. Per germline, CDR1 SEHNR and CDR2 FQNEAQ (reference sequence). This CDR3 region has 13 residues. V dropped 7 bases and J dropped 7 bases, with 14 bases sitting between them. CDR3 residues: CASNPTGYQPQHF. The DNA for the CDR3 is TGTGCCAGCAACCCTACGGGGTACCAGCCCCAGCATTTT.

The chain uses TRBV6-5 and TRBJ1-1; 8 positions match TRBD1. Germline CDR1 reads MNHEY; CDR2 reads SVGAGI. The CDR3 contains 15 residues. Losses at the gene ends were 4 bases for V and 4 bases for J; bases not matched to a gene: 8. The CDR3 coding sequence is TGTGCCAGCAGTTCGCCCGGGACAGGATTCACTGAAGCTTTCTTT. Protein: CASSSPGTGFTEAFF.

This rearrangement joins TRBV6-2 or TRBV6-3 to TRBJ2-7; tentative D call: TRBD1 (6 bases). V lost 6 bases and J lost 6, with 24 bases in between. The CDR3 is 16 residues long. Per germline, CDR1 MNHEY and CDR2 SVGEGT. This CDR3 is CASSLPAGLQGLEQYF. CDR3 in DNA: TGTGCCAGCAGCCTACCGGCGGGTCTCCAGGGGCTCGAGCAGTACTTC.

The chain carries TRBV28 and TRBJ1-1; 9 nucleotides match TRBD1. Germline V lookup: CDR1 MDHEN, CDR2 SYDVKM. CDR3 length: 14 residues. J lost 5 bases, V lost 5 bases, and 6 bases had no gene match. The CDR3 here is CASSKGQGGTEAFF. The CDR3 DNA is TGTGCCAGCAGTAAGGGACAGGGAGGGACTGAAGCTTTCTTT.

The chain links TRBV7-9 to TRBJ2-7, with TRBD1 matching 9 bases. V was pared by 5 bases and J by 7 bases, with 6 bases of the junction left unmatched. The germline gives CDR1 SEHNR, CDR2 FQNEAQ (reference sequence). This CDR3 region has 13 residues. The CDR3 is CASSPPGTGEQYF. The CDR3, as DNA: TGTGCCAGCAGCCCGCCCGGGACAGGGGAGCAGTACTTC.

The sample holds one count of this clone. The chain is built from TRBV11-2 and TRBJ2-2, with TRBD2 matching 10 bases. Per germline, CDR1 SGHAT and CDR2 FQNNGV. With V trimmed by 5 bases and J by 5 bases, 8 bases remained unmatched. The CDR3 runs to 16 residues. CDR3 sequence (DNA): TGTGCCAGCAGCCCTGGTAGCGGGGGGAGGACCGGGGAGCTGTTTTTT. Protein: CASSPGSGGRTGELFF.

J is TRBJ2-1 and V is TRBV19, with 8 bases fitting TRBD2. This CDR3 has 15 residues. With V trimmed by 6 bases and J by 8 bases, 12 bases remained unmatched. Germline lookup yields CDR1 LNHDA and CDR2 SQIVND (reference sequence). CDR3 nucleotides: TGTGCCAGTAGCGATATGAGCGGGAGTTGGGATGAGCAGTTCTTC. It encodes CASSDMSGSWDEQFF. The full variable domain, its missing parts supplied by reference TRBV19 and TRBJ2-1, is DGGITQSPKYLFRKEGQNVTLSCEQNLNHDAMYWYRQDPGQGLRLIYYSQIVNDFQKGDIAEGYSVSREKKESFPLTVTSAQKNPTAFYLCASSDMSGSWDEQFFGPGTRLTVL.

The sample holds one count of this clone. V usage is TRBV9 and J usage is TRBJ2-7; a possible D gene is TRBD1 (5 bases). Trimming removed 0 bases at V and 2 bases at J, with 9 bases between. The CDR3 spans 14 residues. Looked up from germline, CDR1 is SGDLS and CDR2 is YYNGEE. CDR3 region: CASSVGQGAYEQYF. The CDR3, as DNA: TGTGCCAGCAGCGTAGGGCAGGGCGCCTACGAGCAGTACTTC.

This clone was recorded a few times. The chain joins TRBV5-4 to TRBJ2-2; 9 bases are a match to TRBD2. CDR3 size: 17 residues. Germline lookup yields CDR1 SGHNT and CDR2 YYREEE (reference sequence). V shed 4 bases, J shed 0 bases, and the junction held 7 bases outside the gene matches. Here the CDR3 reads CASSNVVAGANTGELFF. CDR3 bases: TGTGCCAGCAGCAACGTCGTAGCGGGGGCGAACACCGGGGAGCTGTTTTTT.

The chain is built from TRBV5-1 and TRBJ1-4; 8 bases fit TRBD1. The CDR3 totals 15 residues. V shed 0 bases and J 7 bases; nucleotides not matched to a gene: 5. Germline CDR1 is SGHRS and CDR2 is YFSETQ. As DNA, the CDR3 is TGCGCCAGCAGCTTGGGAGGCAGGGGGCGTGAAAAACTGTTTTTT. It is translated as CASSLGGRGREKLFF.

The rearrangement uses TRBV3-1 (or the pseudogene TRBV3-2) and TRBJ2-3; 7 nucleotides match TRBD2. V lost 1 base, J lost 3 bases, and 7 bases stayed unmatched. Germline CDR1 is LGHDT and CDR2 is YNNKEL (reference sequence). This CDR3 is built from 16 residues. CDR3: CASSQGGRAGTDTQYF. CDR3 sequence (DNA): TGTGCCAGCAGCCAAGGGGGGAGGGCCGGGACAGATACGCAGTATTTT.

This clone has a handful of counts. CDR3 protein: CASSLRGMNTEAFF. The CDR3 nucleotides read TGTGCCAGCAGTTTACGAGGAATGAACACTGAAGCTTTCTTT. V and J are TRBV6-5 and TRBJ1-1; D unclear. This CDR3 is built from 14 residues. CDR1 is MNHEY and CDR2 is SVGAGI in the germline V gene. The V end was cut by 4 bases, the J end by 0 bases, with 9 bases between.

Only one count was recorded for this clone. The V and J genes are TRBV27 and TRBJ2-1, with TRBD2 matching over 12 bases. V lost 6 bases and J lost 5; bases outside the gene matches: 2. Germline V gene data show CDR1 as MNHEY and CDR2 as SMNVEV (reference sequence). The CDR3 is 14 residues long. The CDR3 DNA reads as TGTGCCAGCAGGACTAGCGGGAGTAACAATGAGCAGTTCTTC. Translating gives CASRTSGSNNEQFF.

This clone has just a few counts. The rearrangement links TRBV7-2 to TRBJ2-3, with unresolved D. The germline gives CDR1 SGHTA, CDR2 FQGNSA. The V end was cut by 6 bases, the J end by 0 bases, with 7 bases between. The CDR3 has 13 amino acids. The CDR3 DNA is TGTGCCAGCAGTTTGGACAGCACAGATACGCAGTATTTT. It specifies CASSLDSTDTQYF.

CDR3 sequence: CASSQDIGQGRHEQYF. The CDR3 region has the DNA TGCGCCAGCAGCCAAGATATAGGACAGGGGAGGCACGAGCAGTACTTC. V gene TRBV4-3 combines with J gene TRBJ2-7; TRBD1 matches 9 bases. The V gene's germline CDR1 is LGHNA and CDR2 YSLEER. The length of the CDR3 is 16 residues. Trimming took 0 bases from V and 5 from J; bases not matched to a gene: 8.

This clone was seen only once. The V call is TRBV6-6, the J call TRBJ1-1; 9 bases line up with TRBD1. Germline lookup yields CDR1 MNHNY and CDR2 SVGAGI (reference sequence). This CDR3 has 14 amino acids. V lost 5 bases, J lost 7 bases, and 8 bases stayed unmatched. As DNA, the CDR3 is TGTGCCAGCAGTAGATGGACAGGGGAGTATGAAGCTTTCTTT. Encoded protein: CASSRWTGEYEAFF.